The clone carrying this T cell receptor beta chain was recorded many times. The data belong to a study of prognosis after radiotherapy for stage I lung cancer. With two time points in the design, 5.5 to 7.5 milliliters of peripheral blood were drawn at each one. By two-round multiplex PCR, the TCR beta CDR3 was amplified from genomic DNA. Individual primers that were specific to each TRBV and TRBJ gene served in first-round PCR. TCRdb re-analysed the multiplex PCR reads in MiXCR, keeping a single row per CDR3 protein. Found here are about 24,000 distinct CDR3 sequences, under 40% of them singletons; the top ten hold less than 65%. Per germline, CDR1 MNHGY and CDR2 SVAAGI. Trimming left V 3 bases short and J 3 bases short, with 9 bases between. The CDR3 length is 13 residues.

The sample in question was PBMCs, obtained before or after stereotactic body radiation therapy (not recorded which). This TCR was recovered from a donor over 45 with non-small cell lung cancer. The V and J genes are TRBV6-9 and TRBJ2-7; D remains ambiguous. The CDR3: CASSYTADYEQYF. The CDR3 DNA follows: TGTGCCAGCAGTTACACGGCGGACTACGAGCAGTACTTC.